This T cell receptor (beta chain) was sequenced in a study of cytomegalovirus exposure and HLA in healthy donors. The CDR3 consists of 13 residues. V lost 6 bases and J lost 6, with 12 bases in between. The germline CDR1 and CDR2 sequences are MDHEN and SYDVKM. This PCR relied on a set of 60 Vbeta primers and 13 Jbeta primers. The repertoire was sequenced with immunoSEQ multiplex PCR; TCRdb's copy has only in-frame clones and lacks some. Of about 200,000 clones listed, less than 90% are singletons. The source material was PBMCs. This clonotype was obtained from a young woman in good health and CMV-seronegative. J is TRBJ1-5 and V is TRBV28; no firm D call. Here the CDR3 reads CASRELRGQPQHF. The CDR3 bases are TGTGCCAGCAGGGAGCTACGTGGTCAGCCCCAGCATTTT.